The sequence of this T cell receptor (beta chain) was determined in a study of blood T cell repertoires in COVID-19. Study-level background: T cells, B-cell-depleted T cells, or PBMCs provided the cDNA or gDNA that served as material.

In the original analysis: Reference gene primer amplification gave nucleated cell count estimates. Clones were sequenced by immunoSEQ multiplex PCR, and TCRdb holds only the in-frame ones, with some missing. The V and J calls and clone size were taken over from that table, and D and trimming were inferred from the DNA. The sample consists of approximately 53,000 clones, under 85% of them appearing once. The germline gives CDR1 SEHNR, CDR2 FQNEAQ (reference sequence). CDR3 length equals 19 residues. Trimming cost V 4 bases and J 0 bases; bases outside gene matches: 7. The chain has TRBV7-9 and TRBJ2-1; 15 nucleotides match TRBD2. Sample: peripheral blood. This TCR derives from a man in his forties with acute or convalescent COVID-19. The chain's CDR3 is CASSSGLAGGLSSYNEQFF. CDR3 DNA: TGTGCCAGCAGCTCGGGACTAGCGGGGGGCCTAAGCTCCTACAATGAGCAGTTCTTC.